These T cell receptor beta chains were read from a single sample in a study of T cells in Graves' hyperthyroidism and ophthalmopathy. One entry per CDR3 protein, called by TCRdb with MiXCR from the multiplex PCR reads. The profile shows roughly 750,000 distinct CDR3 sequences, about a sixth of them singletons. Sequenced input: blood. Receptors originate from a man aged 18 to 30 with Graves' hyperthyroidism. Both conserved end residues are trimmed from each CDR3. The order of the fields is V gene, CDR3 protein.

V gene: TRBV19
CDR3 protein: ASSQYKGGAYDTQY

V gene: TRBV28
CDR3 protein: ASSHRDRGTEAF

V gene: TRBV9
CDR3 protein: ASSVGRNSYEQY

V gene: TRBV2
CDR3 protein: ASSLGRPNTEAF

V gene: TRBV9
CDR3 protein: ASSENPLNEQF

V gene: TRBV3-1
CDR3 protein: ASSQSGDGSNYGYT

V gene: TRBV11-2
CDR3 protein: ASSPNSGANTGELF

V gene: TRBV30
CDR3 protein: AGSLGQETQY

V gene: TRBV12-3/TRBV12-4
CDR3 protein: ASSFGDSSYEQY

V gene: TRBV9
CDR3 protein: ASSVVDGYYGYT

V gene: TRBV7-9
CDR3 protein: ASSLVNLWDEQY

V gene: TRBV24-1
CDR3 protein: ATSDPGIGRPPSYEQY

V gene: TRBV7-2
CDR3 protein: ASSIATETQY

V gene: TRBV6-1
CDR3 protein: ASRDTGRSYEQY

V gene: TRBV18
CDR3 protein: ASSPPGGTGGTEAF

V gene: TRBV24-1
CDR3 protein: ATSDFKGLAGVADTQY

V gene: TRBV7-2
CDR3 protein: ASSRDRNTEAF

V gene: TRBV5-6
CDR3 protein: ASSFDGGYT

V gene: TRBV5-1
CDR3 protein: ASSGSGLQVYEQY

V gene: TRBV20-1
CDR3 protein: SAREGAAGGYT

V gene: TRBV11-2
CDR3 protein: ASSLDITGVTEAF

V gene: TRBV19
CDR3 protein: ASGSGRGNEQF

V gene: TRBV4-3
CDR3 protein: ASSQRGNREPYEAF

V gene: TRBV30
CDR3 protein: AWSVGLSKETQY

V gene: TRBV7-9
CDR3 protein: ASSKSRAGVGWDIQY

V gene: TRBV18
CDR3 protein: ASSPQTSGRNYEQY

V gene: TRBV20-1
CDR3 protein: SARDPAGTDTQY

V gene: TRBV7-9
CDR3 protein: ASSSMTSGWSEQF

V gene: TRBV13
CDR3 protein: ASSSPDTQY

V gene: TRBV30
CDR3 protein: AGSDATNYGYT

V gene: TRBV2
CDR3 protein: ASTTEQTQY

V gene: TRBV6-2/TRBV6-3
CDR3 protein: ASSRRREMNTEAF

V gene: TRBV30
CDR3 protein: ACIGRGTTNEQF

V gene: TRBV6-1
CDR3 protein: ASSLQGESSEQY